This T cell receptor beta chain was profiled in a study of shared clonotypes between healthy human individuals. Data came from immunoSEQ multiplex PCR; TCRdb stores just in-frame clones and leaves some out. Here the sample spans 1,400,000 or so clones, about 98.5% being singletons. The CDR3 length is 15 residues. The V and J ends lost 1 base and 4 bases respectively, with 13 bases between them. Looked up from germline, CDR1 is SGHVS and CDR2 is FQNEAQ. J is TRBJ2-5 and V is TRBV7-8, with a possible D match to TRBD2 (6 bases). The source material was naive CD4+ T cells sorted from blood. The subset here: CD45RA+ positively selected. The TCR sequence derives from a man younger than 40 in good health. Here the CDR3 DNA reads TGTGCCAGCAGCTTAGATGTTGGGGGGATAGAGACCCAGTACTTC. As protein: CASSLDVGGIETQYF.